This T cell receptor (beta chain) stems from a study of T cells in Graves' hyperthyroidism and ophthalmopathy. As for the study in general: Peripheral blood sampling occurred at initial diagnosis, before any treatment.

The TCR beta CDR3 regions underwent amplification using RNA transcripts as the source. First-round RT-PCR with HTBI primers amplified the TCR CDR3 region. TCRdb re-called the multiplex PCR reads through MiXCR, storing one row per CDR3 protein. The repertoire has about 690,000 distinct CDR3 sequences, around 15% of them found once; the top ten carry about 16%. The ends lost 0 bases at V and 5 bases at J; junction bases unmatched: 6. There are 17 residues in the CDR3. CDR1 is MDHEN and CDR2 is SYDVKM in the germline V gene. It was considered stable Graves' hyperthyroidism when ophthalmopathy did not progress within 18 months. The PBMCs were sourced from fresh peripheral blood (around 10 ml). Whole-study findings and limits: In blood, most of the thyroid clonotypes expanded above 0.001 were also present.

Points on this clonotype: Its antigen is still unknown. No conserved phenylalanine or tryptophan ends this CDR3, so it is likely a read error.

The sequence was obtained from a middle-aged man with Graves' hyperthyroidism. Sequenced sample: blood. The chain couples TRBV28 to TRBJ2-7, with 14 nucleotides matching TRBD2. CDR3 DNA: TGTGCCAGCAGTTTATGGGGGACTAGCGGGAGAGTCAACGAGCAGTACCTC. Translating it yields CASSLWGTSGRVNEQYL.